A single sample gave rise to the 13 T cell receptor beta chains below, sequenced in a study of T cells after yellow fever vaccination. A single record per CDR3 protein comes from TCRdb applying MiXCR to the 5' RACE reads. The sample gives a few hundred thousand distinct CDR3 sequences, about 5.2% of which show up once; 2.5% to 4% is in the top ten. The specimen was CD4+ T cells sorted from PBMCs, collected on the day of the yellow fever booster vaccination. The receptors stem from a man younger than 35 who received the YFV17D yellow fever vaccine.

This clonotype was found a few times. The rearrangement joins TRBV12-3 or TRBV12-4 to TRBJ1-2; 10 nucleotides align to TRBD1. V lost 5 bases and J lost 6; bases outside the gene matches: 15. The CDR3 totals 17 residues. The CDR3 bases are TGTGCCAGCAGTGCCTATCGACCGGGACAGGGGAGGCATGGCTACACCTTC. Its translation is CASSAYRPGQGRHGYTF.

At least ten counts were recorded for this clonotype. The rearrangement joins TRBV5-1 to TRBJ2-1; 7 bases match TRBD1. CDR1 is SGHRS, CDR2 YFSETQ, per germline. The trim removed 0 bases at V and 4 bases at J, leaving 1 base unmatched. This CDR3 is 14 amino acids long. The DNA of the CDR3 is TGCGCCAGCAGCTTGGGGGACAGATACAATGAGCAGTTCTTC. As protein: CASSLGDRYNEQFF. Full variable domain (outside the CDR3, taken from reference TRBV5-1 and TRBJ2-1): KAGVTQTPRYLIKTRGQQVTLSCSPISGHRSVSWYQQTPGQGLQFLFEYFSETQRNKGNFPGRFSGRQFSNSRSEMNVSTLELGDSALYLCASSLGDRYNEQFFGPGTRLTVL.

This chain links TRBV2 with TRBJ1-1; 10 bases line up with TRBD1. There are 15 residues in the CDR3. V was pared by 3 bases and J by 5 bases, with 6 bases of the junction left unmatched. Germline V lookup: CDR1 SNHLY, CDR2 FYNNEI. CDR3 DNA: TGTGCCAGCAGTGAGACAGGGGGCTATGGGACTGAAGCTTTCTTT. This encodes CASSETGGYGTEAFF.

The V and J genes are TRBV6-5 and TRBJ1-6; 7 positions agree with TRBD1. Germline V CDR1 and CDR2: MNHEY, SVGAGI. V was clipped by 6 bases and J by 7 bases; unmatched bases: 6. This CDR3 has 14 amino acids. The CDR3 sequence: CASSYDRDNSPLHF. CDR3 in DNA: TGTGCCAGCAGCTACGACAGGGACAATTCACCCCTCCACTTT.

This clonotype was seen more than once but under ten times. The chain recombines TRBV4-3 with TRBJ1-6, with unresolved D. The germline V gene has CDR1 LGHNA and CDR2 YSLEER. V lost 0 bases and J lost 9, with 6 bases in between. This CDR3 has 13 residues. Here the CDR3 reads CASSQDRSSPLHF. The CDR3 DNA reads as TGCGCCAGCAGCCAAGATCGCTCTTCACCCCTCCACTTT.

This clonotype has a count of ten or more. The chain links TRBV18 to TRBJ2-5; TRBD2 aligns across 8 bases. The junction had 10 bases not matched to a gene; V was cut back by 6 bases and J by 4 bases. CDR3 length equals 15 residues. Germline CDR1 and CDR2: KGHSH and LQKENI. The DNA for the CDR3 is TGTGCCAGCTCTCCGGTAGCGGGGAACGGAGAGACCCAGTACTTC. The encoded protein is CASSPVAGNGETQYF.

This clonotype was seen ten or more times. The V and J genes are TRBV7-2 and TRBJ2-5, with D perhaps matching TRBD1 or TRBD2 (7 bases each). The germline gives CDR1 SGHTA, CDR2 FQGNSA. Trimming removed 5 bases from V and 2 bases from J, with 24 bases in between. This CDR3 contains 18 residues. CDR3: CASSLRQGGKEGQETQYF. The CDR3 DNA is TGTGCCAGCAGCCTTCGACAGGGAGGGAAGGAGGGGCAAGAGACCCAGTACTTC.

Of note for this clonotype: A much larger clonotype is one base distant, so this may be a read error. The chain uses TRBV4-1 and TRBJ2-1; tentative D call: TRBD1 (6 bases). The CDR3 has 12 amino acids. Between the trimmed V and J ends, which lost 4 bases and 12 bases, there was a span of 13 bases. CDR1 MGHRA and CDR2 YSYEKL come from the germline V gene. CDR3 sequence reads: CASSLGAGAQFF. CDR3 sequence (DNA): TGCGCCAGCAGCCTAGGGGCAGGGGCGCAGTTCTTC.

This clonotype came up a few times. J is TRBJ1-3 and V is TRBV5-5; tentative D call: TRBD1 (6 bases). In germline, CDR1 is SGHKS, CDR2 YYEKEE (reference sequence). Trimming took off 2 bases at V and 0 bases at J, with 12 bases between the two ends. CDR3 size: 16 residues. DNA of the CDR3: TGTGCCAGCAGCTTCGGTACAGGGATCTCTGGAAACACCATATATTTT. This encodes CASSFGTGISGNTIYF.

The CDR3 loop reads CASSPGTDPNQPQHF. The CDR3 coding sequence is TGTGCCAGCAGCCCCGGGACAGACCCCAATCAGCCCCAGCATTTT. The rearrangement uses TRBV7-6 and TRBJ1-5; 7 nucleotides match TRBD1. CDR3 length: 15 residues. V lost 5 bases, J lost 3 bases, and 7 bases stayed unmatched. Germline V gene data show CDR1 as SGHVS and CDR2 as FNYEAQ.

This clonotype has at least ten counts. The CDR3 region is CASSRTGQRDQPQHF. DNA of the CDR3: TGCGCCAGCAGCCGGACAGGGCAAAGGGATCAGCCCCAGCATTTT. V gene TRBV4-1 combines with J gene TRBJ1-5, with TRBD1 matching over 8 bases. The V and J ends lost 4 bases and 5 bases, in that order; junction bases with no gene match: 7. This CDR3 is 15 amino acids long. CDR1 is MGHRA and CDR2 is YSYEKL in the germline V gene.

This clonotype was detected a few times. This sequence joins TRBV10-3 and TRBJ2-1; 11 bases match TRBD1. The ends lost 5 bases at V and 8 bases at J; junction bases unmatched: 8. CDR1 and CDR2 from the germline V gene are ENHRY and SYGVKD. The CDR3 is 15 amino acids. The CDR3 DNA reads as TGTGCCATCAGTTACGGGACAGGGGGTATAGATGAGCAGTTCTTC. Translated: CAISYGTGGIDEQFF.

This clonotype has ten or more counts. V and J are TRBV7-9 and TRBJ1-6, with D perhaps matching TRBD1 (6 bases). The germline V gene encodes CDR1 SEHNR and CDR2 FQNEAQ (reference sequence). The V end was cut by 2 bases, the J end by 11 bases, with 10 bases between. The CDR3 is 13 residues long. The CDR3 DNA follows: TGTGCCAGCAGCTTACAGGGGAATACACCCCTCCACTTT. It encodes CASSLQGNTPLHF.